This T cell receptor (beta chain) was found in a study of T cell responses to AZD1222 COVID-19 vaccine. Notes on the study in general: At baseline, seropositivity was found in only six or seven AZD1222 recipients. Repertoire collection took place solely once the T cell response had peaked. The donor group comprised mostly white British people and more females; the analysis possibly underestimated clonal diversity.

Generated by immunoSEQ multiplex PCR, the TCRdb table keeps only in-frame clones and is missing some. Of about 73,000 clones in the sample, roughly 87% are singletons; the top ten hold about a tenth. Trimming removed 4 bases at V and 2 bases at J, with 16 bases between. The CDR3 is made up of 16 amino acids. The germline V gene has CDR1 SGHRS and CDR2 YFSETQ. Remarks on this clone: The antigen remains undetermined.

This receptor was taken from an adult who received the AZD1222 COVID-19 vaccine. This specimen was peripheral blood, taken 28 days after the second AZD1222 dose. This rearrangement joins TRBV5-1 to TRBJ1-5; maybe TRBD1 (5 bases). In nucleotides, the CDR3 is TGCGCCAGCAGCCCGGGACCGGATTGGGGCAATCAGCCCCAGCATTTT. This gives the protein CASSPGPDWGNQPQHF.